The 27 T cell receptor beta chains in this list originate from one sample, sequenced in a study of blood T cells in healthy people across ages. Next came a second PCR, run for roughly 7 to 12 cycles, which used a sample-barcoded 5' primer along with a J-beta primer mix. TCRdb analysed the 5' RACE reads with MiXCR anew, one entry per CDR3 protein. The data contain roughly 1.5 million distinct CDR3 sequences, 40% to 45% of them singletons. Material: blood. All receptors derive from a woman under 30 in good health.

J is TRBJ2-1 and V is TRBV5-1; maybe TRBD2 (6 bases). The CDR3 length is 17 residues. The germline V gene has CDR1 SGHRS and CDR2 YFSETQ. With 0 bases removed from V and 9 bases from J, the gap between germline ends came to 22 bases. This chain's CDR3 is CASSLEGGGINGGEQFF. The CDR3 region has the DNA TGCGCCAGCAGCTTGGAGGGTGGCGGCATAAACGGGGGTGAGCAGTTCTTC.

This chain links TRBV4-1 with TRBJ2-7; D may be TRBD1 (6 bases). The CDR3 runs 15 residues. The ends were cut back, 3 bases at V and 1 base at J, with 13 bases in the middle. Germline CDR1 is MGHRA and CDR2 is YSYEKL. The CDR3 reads CASSQTSDSSYEQYF. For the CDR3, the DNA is TGCGCCAGCAGCCAGACCTCGGACAGTTCCTACGAGCAGTACTTC.

CDR3 in amino acids: CASSTLWAGVNEQYF. CDR3 sequence (DNA): TGCGCCAGCAGCACCCTCTGGGCTGGGGTCAATGAGCAGTACTTC. The chain joins TRBV5-1 to TRBJ2-4; D call uncertain. The germline gives CDR1 SGHRS, CDR2 YFSETQ. The CDR3 is 15 amino acids. Trimming cost V 4 bases and J 13 bases, with 24 bases left between them.

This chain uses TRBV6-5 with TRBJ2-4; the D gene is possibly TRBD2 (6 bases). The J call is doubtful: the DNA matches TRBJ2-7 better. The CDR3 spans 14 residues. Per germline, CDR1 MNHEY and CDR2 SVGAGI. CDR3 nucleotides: TGTGCCAGCAGTTACTCAGGACTAAGGTACGAGCAGTACTTC. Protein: CASSYSGLRYEQYF.

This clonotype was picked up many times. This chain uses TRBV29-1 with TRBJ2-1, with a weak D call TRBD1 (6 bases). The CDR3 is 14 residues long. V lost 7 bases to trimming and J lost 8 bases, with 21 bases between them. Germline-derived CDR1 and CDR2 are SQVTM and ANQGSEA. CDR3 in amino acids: CSAIAGNREDEQFF. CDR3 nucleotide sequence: TGCAGCGCAATAGCTGGGAACAGGGAAGATGAGCAGTTCTTC.

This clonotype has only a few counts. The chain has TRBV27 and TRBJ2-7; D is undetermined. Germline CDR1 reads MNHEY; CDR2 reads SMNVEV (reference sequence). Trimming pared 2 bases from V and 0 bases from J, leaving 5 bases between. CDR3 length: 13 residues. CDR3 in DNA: TGTGCCAGCAGTTTACACGACTCCTACGAGCAGTACTTC. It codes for CASSLHDSYEQYF.

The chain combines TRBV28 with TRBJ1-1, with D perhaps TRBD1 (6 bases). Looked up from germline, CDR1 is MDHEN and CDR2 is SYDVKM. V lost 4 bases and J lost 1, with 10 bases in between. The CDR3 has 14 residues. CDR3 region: CASSSPGQNTEAFF. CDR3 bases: TGTGCCAGCAGTTCTCCGGGACAGAACACTGAAGCTTTCTTT.

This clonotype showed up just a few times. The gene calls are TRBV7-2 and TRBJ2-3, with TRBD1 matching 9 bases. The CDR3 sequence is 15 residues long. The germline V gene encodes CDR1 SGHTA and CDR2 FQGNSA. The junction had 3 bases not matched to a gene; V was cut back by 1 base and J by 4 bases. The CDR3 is CASSLVTGGPDTQYF. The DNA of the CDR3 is TGTGCCAGCAGCTTAGTTACAGGGGGCCCAGATACGCAGTATTTT.

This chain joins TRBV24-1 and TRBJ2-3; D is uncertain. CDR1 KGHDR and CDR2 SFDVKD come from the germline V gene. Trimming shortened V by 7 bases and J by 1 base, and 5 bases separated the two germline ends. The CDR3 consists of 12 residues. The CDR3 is CATRGRTDTQYF. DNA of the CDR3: TGTGCCACCAGGGGTCGCACAGATACGCAGTATTTT.

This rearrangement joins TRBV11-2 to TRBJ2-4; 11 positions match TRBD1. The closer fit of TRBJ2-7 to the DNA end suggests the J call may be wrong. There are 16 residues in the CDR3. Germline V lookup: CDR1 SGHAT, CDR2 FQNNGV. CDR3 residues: CASSLARTGGWYEQYF. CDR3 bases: TGTGCCAGCAGCTTAGCCCGGACAGGGGGCTGGTACGAGCAGTACTTC.

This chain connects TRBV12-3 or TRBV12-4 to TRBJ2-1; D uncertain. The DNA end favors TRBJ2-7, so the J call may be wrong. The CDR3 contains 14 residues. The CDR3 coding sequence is TGTGCCAGCAGTGCAGATAGCTCCTACAATGAGCAGTACTTC. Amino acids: CASSADSSYNEQYF.

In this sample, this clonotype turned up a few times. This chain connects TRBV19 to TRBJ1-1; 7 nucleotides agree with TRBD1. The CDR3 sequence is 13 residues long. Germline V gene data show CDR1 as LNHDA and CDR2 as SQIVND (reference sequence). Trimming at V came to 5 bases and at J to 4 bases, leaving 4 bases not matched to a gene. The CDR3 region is CASSRQGATEAFF. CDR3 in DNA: TGTGCCAGTAGTCGACAGGGTGCCACTGAAGCTTTCTTT.

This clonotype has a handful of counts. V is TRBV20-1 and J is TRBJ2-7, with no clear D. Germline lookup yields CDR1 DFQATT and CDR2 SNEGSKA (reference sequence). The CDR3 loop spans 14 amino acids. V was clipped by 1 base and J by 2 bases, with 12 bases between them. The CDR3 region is CSARGGGKPYEQYF. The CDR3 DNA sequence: TGCAGTGCTAGAGGAGGCGGCAAGCCCTACGAGCAGTACTTC.

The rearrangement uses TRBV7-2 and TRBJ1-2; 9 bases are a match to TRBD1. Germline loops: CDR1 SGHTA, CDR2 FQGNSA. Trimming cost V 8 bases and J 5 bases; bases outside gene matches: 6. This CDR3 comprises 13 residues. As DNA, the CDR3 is TGTGCCAGCGGGACAGGGCTTGGATATGGCTACACCTTC. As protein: CASGTGLGYGYTF.

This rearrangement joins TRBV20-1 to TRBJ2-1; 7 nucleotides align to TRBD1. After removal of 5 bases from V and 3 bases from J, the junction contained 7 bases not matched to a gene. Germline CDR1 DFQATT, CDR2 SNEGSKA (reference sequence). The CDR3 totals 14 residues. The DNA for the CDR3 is TGCAGTGCTCTCTCCGGGACAGACTACAATGAGCAGTTCTTC. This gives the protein CSALSGTDYNEQFF.

CDR3 residues: CSVQGHNEQFF. The CDR3 DNA reads TGCAGCGTTCAAGGTCACAATGAGCAGTTCTTC. The genes are TRBV29-1 and TRBJ2-1; D unresolved. V was pared by 5 bases and J by 5 bases, with 7 bases between. The CDR3 is 11 residues long. Looked up from germline, CDR1 is SQVTM and CDR2 is ANQGSEA.

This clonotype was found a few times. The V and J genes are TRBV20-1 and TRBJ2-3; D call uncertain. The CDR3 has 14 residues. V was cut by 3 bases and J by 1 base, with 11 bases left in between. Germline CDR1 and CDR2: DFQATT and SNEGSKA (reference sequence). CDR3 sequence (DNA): TGCAGTGCTAGTATACGTCGGCGCACAGATACGCAGTATTTT. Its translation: CSASIRRRTDTQYF.

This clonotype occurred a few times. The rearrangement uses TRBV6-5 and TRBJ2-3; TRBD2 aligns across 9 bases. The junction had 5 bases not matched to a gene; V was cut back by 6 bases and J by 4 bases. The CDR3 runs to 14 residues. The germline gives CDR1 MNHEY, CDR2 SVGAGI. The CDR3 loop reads CASRHLAGPDTQYF. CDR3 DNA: TGTGCCAGCAGACACCTAGCGGGGCCAGATACGCAGTATTTT.

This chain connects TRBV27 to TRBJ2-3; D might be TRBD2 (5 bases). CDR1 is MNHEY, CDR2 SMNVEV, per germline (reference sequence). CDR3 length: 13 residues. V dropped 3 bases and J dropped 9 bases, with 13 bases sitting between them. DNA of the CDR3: TGTGCCAGCAGTTTCGTACGGGGTGACACGCAGTATTTT. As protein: CASSFVRGDTQYF.

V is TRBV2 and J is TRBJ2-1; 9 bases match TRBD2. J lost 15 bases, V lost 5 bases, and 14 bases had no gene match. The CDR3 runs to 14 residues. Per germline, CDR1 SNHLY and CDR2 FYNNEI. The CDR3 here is CASSPAEAGGPLFF. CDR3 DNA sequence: TGTGCCAGCAGTCCCGCGGAGGCGGGGGGGCCGTTGTTCTTC.

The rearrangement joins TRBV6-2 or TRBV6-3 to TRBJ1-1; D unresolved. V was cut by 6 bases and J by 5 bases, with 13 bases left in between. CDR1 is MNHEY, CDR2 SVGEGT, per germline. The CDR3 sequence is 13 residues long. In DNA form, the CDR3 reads TGTGCCAGCAGACATAATAGGGAAACTGAAGCTTTCTTT. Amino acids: CASRHNRETEAFF.

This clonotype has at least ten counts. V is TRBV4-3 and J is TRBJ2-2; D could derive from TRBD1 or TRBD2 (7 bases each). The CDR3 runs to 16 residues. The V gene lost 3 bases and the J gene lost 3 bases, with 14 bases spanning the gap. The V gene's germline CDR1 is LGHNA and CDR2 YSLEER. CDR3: CASSHGRGQDTGELFF. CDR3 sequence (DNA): TGCGCCAGCAGCCATGGGAGGGGGCAGGACACCGGGGAGCTGTTTTTT.

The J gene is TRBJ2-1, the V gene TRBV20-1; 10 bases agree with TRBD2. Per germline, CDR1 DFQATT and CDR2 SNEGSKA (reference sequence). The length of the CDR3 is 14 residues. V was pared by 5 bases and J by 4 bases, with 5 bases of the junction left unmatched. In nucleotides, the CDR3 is TGCAGTGCTCAAAGCGGGGGGGCATACAATGAGCAGTTCTTC. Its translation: CSAQSGGAYNEQFF.

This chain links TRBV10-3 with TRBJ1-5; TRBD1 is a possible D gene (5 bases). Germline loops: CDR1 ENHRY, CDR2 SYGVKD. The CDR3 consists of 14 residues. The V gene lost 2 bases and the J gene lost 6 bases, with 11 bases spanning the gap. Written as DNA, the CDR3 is TGTGCCATCAGTGAGCAGGCCGGGGGTCAGCCCCAGCATTTT. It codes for CAISEQAGGQPQHF.

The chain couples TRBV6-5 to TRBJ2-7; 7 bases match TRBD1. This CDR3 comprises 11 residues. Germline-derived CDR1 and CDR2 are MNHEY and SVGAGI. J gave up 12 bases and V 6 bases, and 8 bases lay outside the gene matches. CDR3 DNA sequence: TGTGCCAGCAGCCACGACAGGGTTACGTACTTC. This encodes CASSHDRVTYF.

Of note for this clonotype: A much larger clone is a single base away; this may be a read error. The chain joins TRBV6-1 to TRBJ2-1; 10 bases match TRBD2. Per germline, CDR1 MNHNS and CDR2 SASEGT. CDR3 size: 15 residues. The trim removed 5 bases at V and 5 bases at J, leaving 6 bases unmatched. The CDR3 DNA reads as TGTGCCAGCAGTCGCCGGACTAGCGGAAACAATGAGCAGTTCTTC. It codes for CASSRRTSGNNEQFF.

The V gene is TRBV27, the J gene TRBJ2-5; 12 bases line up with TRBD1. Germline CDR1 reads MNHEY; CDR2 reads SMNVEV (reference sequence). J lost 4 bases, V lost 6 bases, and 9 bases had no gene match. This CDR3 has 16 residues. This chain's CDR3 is CASSRRDRGRRETQYF. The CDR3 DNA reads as TGTGCCAGCAGCCGACGGGACAGGGGGCGTAGAGAGACCCAGTACTTC.